The 2 T cell receptor beta chains below all came from one sample that was sequenced in a study of identical twins. TCRdb independently ran MiXCR on the 5' RACE reads; one entry per CDR3 protein. The sample includes roughly 720,000 distinct CDR3 sequences, roughly 18% of them seen just once. The sample was also linked to a second study, of T cells expressing NK-cell markers.

Sequenced sample: PBMCs. The source of these receptors is a woman aged 18-29 years in good health.

The rearrangement uses TRBV6-5 and TRBJ1-2, with TRBD1 matching over 8 bases. Unmatched junction bases numbered 2, after V lost 1 base and J lost 4 bases. The CDR3 covers 14 residues. Germline V gene sequence: CDR1 MNHEY, CDR2 SVGAGI. The CDR3 spells CASSYLDRAYGYTF. Here the CDR3 DNA reads TGTGCCAGCAGTTACTTGGACAGGGCCTATGGCTACACCTTC.

This clonotype was counted a few times. The chain uses TRBV7-2 and TRBJ2-7; TRBD2 matches 7 bases. The germline V gene encodes CDR1 SGHTA and CDR2 FQGNSA. The CDR3 consists of 15 residues. Losses at the gene ends were 1 base for V and 6 bases for J; bases not matched to a gene: 9. This CDR3 is CASSLDPSGGFEQYF. CDR3 DNA sequence: TGTGCCAGCAGCTTAGATCCTAGCGGTGGGTTCGAGCAGTACTTC.